These 10 T cell receptor beta chains share one sample of origin, sequenced in a study of OX40 agonist ivuxolimab in advanced cancers. The library relied on the immunoSEQ multiplex PCR assay. Sourced from immuneACCESS, this table was stored by TCRdb with only in-frame sequences that have V and J called. A share of the clones is absent; for the studies checked, an unresolved V gene accounts for under half, and the remainder has no known explanation. This sample comprises about 26,000 clones, roughly 90% of them detected only once. Approximately 23% of the sample goes to the ten largest clones. The starting material was CD4+ or CD8+ T cells sorted from blood, obtained in a trial of the OX40 agonist ivuxolimab. Receptor source: an adult with an advanced solid tumor such as melanoma, head and neck, liver or kidney cancer.

The chain joins TRBV27 to TRBJ1-6; TRBD1 agrees at 7 bases. The CDR3 runs to 14 residues. Germline V lookup: CDR1 MNHEY, CDR2 SMNVEV (reference sequence). Trimming took 2 bases from V and 9 from J; bases not matched to a gene: 4. In DNA, the CDR3 is TGTGCCAGCAGTTTAGGGGGGACAGTTTCACCCCTCCACTTT. Encoded protein: CASSLGGTVSPLHF.

The chain links TRBV6-4 to TRBJ2-6, with D perhaps matching TRBD1 (6 bases). The CDR3 runs 16 residues. Trimming left V 6 bases short and J 4 bases short, with 16 bases between. Germline CDR1 is MRHNA and CDR2 is SNTAGT. CDR3 amino acids: CASSAETGQGANVLTF. The CDR3 DNA is TGTGCCAGCAGCGCCGAGACAGGTCAAGGGGCCAACGTCCTGACTTTC.

This chain links TRBV11-3 with TRBJ2-7; the D is unclear. The CDR3 contains 13 residues. Germline V gene sequence: CDR1 SGHNT, CDR2 YENEEA. V lost 1 base to trimming and J lost 1 base, with 5 bases between them. DNA for the CDR3: TGTGCCAGCAGCTTAGCAGCTTCCTACGAGCAGTACTTC. Translating it yields CASSLAASYEQYF.

The J gene is TRBJ1-5, the V gene TRBV7-2; no firm D call. Germline assignment: CDR1 SGHTA and CDR2 FQGNSA. The germline V and J ends were trimmed by 5 bases and 7 bases, with 27 bases remaining between them. The CDR3 spans 18 residues. The CDR3 loop reads CASSPPGGSPPAGQPQHF. The CDR3 nucleotides read TGTGCCAGCAGCCCCCCGGGTGGGTCTCCCCCTGCGGGGCAGCCCCAGCATTTT. Full variable domain (missing parts from reference TRBV7-2 and TRBJ1-5): GAGVSQSPSNKVTEKGKDVELRCDPISGHTALYWYRQSLGQGLEFLIYFQGNSAPDKSGLPSDRFSAERTGGSVSTLTIQRTQQEDSAVYLCASSPPGGSPPAGQPQHFGDGTRLSIL.

V is TRBV28 and J is TRBJ2-5, with TRBD1 identical over 7 bases. The end of the DNA is better explained by TRBJ2-7, so the J call may be wrong. From germline, CDR1 is MDHEN and CDR2 SYDVKM. The CDR3 extends over 14 amino acids. Here the CDR3 DNA reads TGTGCCAGCAGACAGGGGACCTCTATTTACGAGCAGTACTTC. Its translation is CASRQGTSIYEQYF.

The genes are TRBV7-9 and TRBJ2-2; TRBD2 might be the D (6 bases). CDR1 and CDR2 from the germline V gene are SEHNR and FQNEAQ (reference sequence). The CDR3 contains 14 residues. With 1 base removed from V and 6 bases from J, the gap between germline ends came to 9 bases. Here the CDR3 reads CASSLVGGAGELFF. The CDR3 coding sequence is TGTGCCAGCAGCTTAGTAGGAGGGGCCGGGGAGCTGTTTTTT.

This clone was observed a few times. This chain uses TRBV6-4 with TRBJ1-5; TRBD1 is a possible D gene (6 bases). Germline-derived CDR1 and CDR2 are MRHNA and SNTAGT. The CDR3 is made up of 14 amino acids. Trimming stripped 4 bases from V and 7 bases from J, with 14 bases between. The CDR3 protein is CASSADSAGQPQHF. The CDR3 bases are TGTGCCAGCAGTGCGGACAGTGCCGGGCAGCCCCAGCATTTT.

This sequence joins TRBV7-9 and TRBJ2-7, with TRBD1 matching over 7 bases. The CDR3 is 12 amino acids. Germline CDR1 is SEHNR and CDR2 is FQNEAQ (reference sequence). V dropped 5 bases and J dropped 10; count of bases not matched to a gene: 8. The CDR3 here is CASSGIDRDQYF. The CDR3 DNA reads TGTGCCAGCAGCGGGATCGACAGGGACCAGTACTTC. The full variable domain, in which reference TRBV7-9 and TRBJ2-7 provide the parts outside the CDR3, is DTGVSQNPRHKITKRGQNVTFRCDPISEHNRLYWYRQTLGQGPEFLTYFQNEAQLEKSRLLSDRFSAERPKGSFSTLEIQRTEQGDSAMYLCASSGIDRDQYFGPGTRLTVT.

The chain joins TRBV5-1 to TRBJ1-2, with 7 bases fitting TRBD1. The V segment lost 5 bases and the J segment 8 bases; nucleotides outside the gene matches: 6. From germline, CDR1 is SGHRS and CDR2 YFSETQ. The CDR3 consists of 12 residues. As DNA, the CDR3 is TGCGCCAGCAGTGTTGGGACAGCAGGCTACACCTTC. It translates to CASSVGTAGYTF.

This chain uses TRBV5-6 with TRBJ1-2; D gene uncertain. The CDR3 runs to 13 residues. With 4 bases removed from V and 6 bases from J, the gap between germline ends came to 13 bases. The germline V gene encodes CDR1 SGHDT and CDR2 YYEEEE. The CDR3 reads CASSLLVGDGYTF. Written as DNA, the CDR3 is TGTGCCAGCAGCCTATTAGTTGGGGATGGCTACACCTTC. Complete variable domain (other parts from reference TRBV5-6 and TRBJ1-2): DAGVTQSPTHLIKTRGQQVTLRCSPKSGHDTVSWYQQALGQGPQFIFQYYEEEERQRGNFPDRFSGHQFPNYSSELNVNALLLGDSALYLCASSLLVGDGYTFGSGTRLTVV.